What follows are 21 T cell receptor beta chains derived from one specimen sequenced in a study of read filtering for tumor transcriptome and immune sequencing. From approximately 430 ng of RNA, a library with molecular barcoded alpha/delta and beta/gamma adaptors was made. TCRdb reanalysed the reads using MiXCR and keeps one entry per CDR3 protein. The sample includes tens of thousands of distinct CDR3 sequences, roughly 19% seen only once; the top ten take approximately 10%. The sequenced sample was a population of CD138-negative cells sorted from bone marrow. These receptors originate from a donor over 35 with multiple myeloma.

This clonotype came up many times. The chain is built from TRBV2 and TRBJ1-6; the D is unclear. Germline V CDR1 and CDR2: SNHLY, FYNNEI. The CDR3 is made up of 13 amino acids. Deletions cut 8 bases from V and 1 base from J, with 6 bases between. The CDR3 protein is CASQASYNSPLHF. DNA of the CDR3: TGTGCCAGCCAAGCGTCCTATAATTCACCCCTCCACTTT.

This clonotype was counted at least ten times. The chain is built from TRBV7-3 and TRBJ2-1; a weak D match, TRBD1 (5 bases). The CDR3 has 15 amino acids. V lost 5 bases, J lost 4 bases, and 15 bases lay in between. From germline, CDR1 is SGHTA and CDR2 FQGTGA. The CDR3, as DNA: TGTGCCAGCAGCCCTGGGGCAGGGCCATACAATGAGCAGTTCTTC. The encoded protein is CASSPGAGPYNEQFF.

The J gene is TRBJ2-1, the V gene TRBV11-2; either TRBD1 or TRBD2 may supply D (6 bases each). The V gene lost 0 bases and the J gene lost 9 bases, with 12 bases spanning the gap. Germline V gene sequence: CDR1 SGHAT, CDR2 FQNNGV. The CDR3 has 14 amino acids. Here the CDR3 DNA reads TGTGCCAGCAGCTTAGAGGGGGGCCACAGTGAGCAGTTCTTC. This codes for CASSLEGGHSEQFF. The variable domain in full, with the rest retrieved from reference TRBV11-2 and TRBJ2-1, is EAGVAQSPRYKIIEKRQSVAFWCNPISGHATLYWYQQILGQGPKLLIQFQNNGVVDDSQLPKDRFSAERLKGVDSTLKIQPAKLEDSAVYLCASSLEGGHSEQFFGPGTRLTVL.

Ten or more counts support this clonotype. The chain employs TRBV3-1 and TRBJ1-1, with a possible D match to TRBD1 (5 bases). The V gene's germline CDR1 is LGHDT and CDR2 YNNKEL (reference sequence). V gave up 3 bases and J gave up 1 base, with 9 bases separating them. CDR3 length equals 14 residues. The CDR3 reads CASSHGDRNTEAFF. CDR3 nucleotides: TGTGCCAGCAGCCATGGCGACAGGAACACTGAAGCTTTCTTT.

This clonotype showed up many times. The chain joins TRBV9 to TRBJ2-1; TRBD2 matches 7 bases. CDR3 length equals 16 residues. Germline V lookup: CDR1 SGDLS, CDR2 YYNGEE. The V and J ends lost 0 bases and 5 bases, in that order; junction bases with no gene match: 8. The CDR3 loop is CASSVALASGDNEQFF. The DNA of the CDR3 is TGTGCCAGCAGCGTAGCTTTGGCTAGCGGAGACAATGAGCAGTTCTTC.

Ten or more counts support this clonotype. The chain links TRBV5-1 to TRBJ1-4; no firm D call. CDR1 is SGHRS, CDR2 YFSETQ, per germline. The CDR3 sequence is 15 residues long. V lost 0 bases, J lost 2 bases, and 8 bases lay in between. CDR3 loop: CASSLAASTNEKLFF. For the CDR3, the DNA is TGCGCCAGCAGCTTGGCGGCGAGCACTAATGAAAAACTGTTTTTT.

This clonotype has ten or more counts. V usage is TRBV29-1 and J usage is TRBJ2-4; TRBD2 is a possible D gene (7 bases). V dropped 3 bases and J dropped 6 bases, with 18 bases sitting between them. The CDR3 runs to 15 residues. The germline V gene encodes CDR1 SQVTM and CDR2 ANQGSEA. CDR3 residues: CSVELGSGGTNIQYF. As DNA, the CDR3 is TGCAGCGTTGAGTTAGGGTCGGGGGGCACAAACATTCAGTACTTC.

Comments on this clonotype: At one of its ends the junction is not consistent with the germline gene, which may arise from a read error. The chain carries TRBV5-1 and TRBJ2-2, with 13 bases matching TRBD2. In germline, CDR1 is SGHRS, CDR2 YFSETQ. CDR3 length: 16 amino acids. The CDR3 protein is CACRTGLAGATRELFF. CDR3 in DNA: TGCGCCTGCAGAACAGGACTAGCGGGGGCCACCAGGGAGCTGTTTTTT.

The CDR3 region is CSARAGTGSSEQFF. The CDR3 DNA is TGCAGTGCTAGGGCCGGGACAGGGTCTAGTGAGCAGTTCTTC. V is TRBV20-1 and J is TRBJ2-1; 9 nucleotides line up with TRBD1. Per the germline V gene, CDR1 is DFQATT and CDR2 is SNEGSKA (reference sequence). The CDR3 is 14 residues long. V shed 3 bases and J 9 bases; nucleotides not matched to a gene: 9.

This rearrangement joins TRBV12-3 or TRBV12-4 to TRBJ1-5, with 9 positions matching TRBD1. This CDR3 is 15 amino acids long. V was clipped by 6 bases and J by 6 bases; unmatched bases: 9. As DNA, the CDR3 is TGTGCCAGCAGCACGACAGGGGGAAAAGGTCAGCCCCAGCATTTT. Amino acid sequence: CASSTTGGKGQPQHF.

CDR3 loop: CSARDGVAGEGTQYF. DNA of the CDR3: TGCAGTGCTAGAGATGGGGTAGCGGGAGAAGGGACCCAGTACTTC. The rearrangement links TRBV20-1 to TRBJ2-5; 9 bases match TRBD2. The germline V gene has CDR1 DFQATT and CDR2 SNEGSKA (reference sequence). The J segment lost 7 bases and the V segment lost 0 bases, leaving 9 bases of the junction unmatched. The CDR3 totals 15 residues.

This clonotype was found a few times. The chain uses TRBV7-2 and TRBJ1-5, with D tentatively TRBD1 (6 bases). V was clipped by 5 bases and J by 5 bases, with 13 bases between them. The CDR3 has 14 residues. Per germline, CDR1 SGHTA and CDR2 FQGNSA. The DNA for the CDR3 is TGTGCCAGCAGCCGAACAGGGAGAGATCAGCCCCAGCATTTT. Protein: CASSRTGRDQPQHF.

The table lists this clonotype with many counts. This rearrangement joins TRBV28 to TRBJ2-7; 7 bases align to TRBD1. Germline V gene data show CDR1 as MDHEN and CDR2 as SYDVKM. CDR3 length: 12 residues. Unmatched junction bases numbered 6, after V lost 10 bases and J lost 3 bases. CDR3 region: CATSGTVYEQYF. As DNA, the CDR3 is TGTGCCACTTCCGGGACAGTCTACGAGCAGTACTTC.

V usage is TRBV20-1 and J usage is TRBJ1-1; D is unresolved. Germline CDR1 is DFQATT and CDR2 is SNEGSKA (reference sequence). The CDR3 runs to 14 residues. CDR3 bases: TGCAGCGCCACGGGAGGGCTCCGTTCTGAAGAAGCTTTCTTT. It codes for CSATGGLRSEEAFF.

The sample holds many counts of this clonotype. The gene calls are TRBV5-4 and TRBJ2-2; no definite D call. The CDR3 has 17 residues. The V gene lost 1 base and the J gene lost 2 bases, with 15 bases spanning the gap. Germline CDR1 reads SGHNT; CDR2 reads YYREEE (reference sequence). DNA for the CDR3: TGTGCCAGCAGCTTGTTCAGTCTAAGTGAAAACACCGGGGAGCTGTTTTTT. Residues: CASSLFSLSENTGELFF.

There are a few counts of this clonotype. This chain uses TRBV28 with TRBJ1-5; D unresolved. This CDR3 spans 15 amino acids. V shed 3 bases and J shed 3 bases, with 12 bases lying between them. The germline CDR1 and CDR2 sequences are MDHEN and SYDVKM. The CDR3, as DNA: TGTGCCAGCAGTTTGGTAGGACGGGTCAATCAGCCCCAGCATTTT. Protein product: CASSLVGRVNQPQHF.

V and J are TRBV12-3 or TRBV12-4 and TRBJ1-3; D is undetermined. Trimming took off 2 bases at V and 5 bases at J, with 10 bases between the two ends. The CDR3 length is 14 residues. Here the CDR3 reads CASSLMARRNTIYF. The CDR3 coding sequence is TGTGCCAGCAGTTTAATGGCAAGGAGAAACACCATATATTTT.

This clonotype was observed at least ten times. The germline gene is not matched at one end of the junction; a read error may be the cause. The chain links TRBV19 to TRBJ1-1; 10 bases fit TRBD1. Germline V lookup: CDR1 LNHDA, CDR2 SQIVND (reference sequence). The CDR3 sequence is 14 residues long. The CDR3 spells CVSRDRGQGNEAFF. As DNA, the CDR3 is TGTGTCAGTAGGGACAGGGGTCAAGGAAATGAAGCTTTCTTT. Looking up the rest from reference TRBV19 and TRBJ1-1 gives the full variable domain: DGGITQSPKYLFRKEGQNVTLSCEQNLNHDAMYWYRQDPGQGLRLIYYSQIVNDFQKGDIAEGYSVSREKKESFPLTVTSAQKNPTAFYLCVSRDRGQGNEAFFGQGTRLTVV.

Worth noting for this clonotype: A much larger clonotype is one base distant, so this may be a read error. In this CDR3 the conserved last residue, phenylalanine or tryptophan, is missing, so a read error is likely. The J gene is TRBJ2-5, the V gene TRBV19; D is perhaps TRBD1 or TRBD2 (5 bases each). CDR3 size: 13 residues. Germline values: CDR1 LNHDA, CDR2 SQIVND (reference sequence). Trimming left V 1 base short and J 5 bases short, with 8 bases between. In nucleotides, the CDR3 is TGTGCCAGTAGTATAGCAGGGACGGAGACCCAGTACGTC. Translating gives CASSIAGTETQYV.

Note on this clonotype: This likely stems from a read error, as it lies one base from a far larger clone. The rearrangement links TRBV5-5 to TRBJ2-6; 12 bases line up with TRBD1. Germline V gives CDR1 SGHKS, CDR2 YYEKEE (reference sequence). This CDR3 contains 17 residues. The CDR3 region is CVSSSGTGGAGANVLTF. The CDR3 region has the DNA TGTGTCAGCAGCTCGGGGACAGGGGGCGCTGGGGCCAACGTCCTGACTTTC.

This clonotype was detected ten times or more. Mismatch with germline at one junction end may stem from a read error. The chain recombines TRBV7-7 with TRBJ2-2, with D possibly being TRBD1 (5 bases). The CDR3 length is 15 residues. From germline, CDR1 is SSHAT and CDR2 FNYEAQ (reference sequence). The CDR3 bases are TGTGCTAGCAGCCCGCAGGGTGGTGACACCGGGGAGCTGTTTTTT. Amino acid sequence: CASSPQGGDTGELFF.